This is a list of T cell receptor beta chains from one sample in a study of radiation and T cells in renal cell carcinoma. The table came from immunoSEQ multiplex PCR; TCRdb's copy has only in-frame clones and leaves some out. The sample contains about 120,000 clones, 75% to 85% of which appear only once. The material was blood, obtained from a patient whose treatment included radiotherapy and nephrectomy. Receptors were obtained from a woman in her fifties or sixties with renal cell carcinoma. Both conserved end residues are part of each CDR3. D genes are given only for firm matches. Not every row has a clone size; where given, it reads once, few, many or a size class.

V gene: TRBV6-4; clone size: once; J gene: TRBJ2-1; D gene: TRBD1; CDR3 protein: CASSRDRDNEQFF; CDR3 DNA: TGTGCCAGCAGCAGGGACAGGGACAATGAGCAGTTCTTC
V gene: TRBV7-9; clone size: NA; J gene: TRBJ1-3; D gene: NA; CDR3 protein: CASSQSISGNTIYF; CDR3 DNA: TGTGCCAGCAGCCAGTCGATCTCTGGAAACACCATATATTTT
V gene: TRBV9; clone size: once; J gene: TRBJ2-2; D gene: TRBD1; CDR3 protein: CASRGTGDTGELFF; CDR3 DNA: TGTGCCAGCAGGGGGACAGGGGACACCGGGGAGCTGTTTTTT
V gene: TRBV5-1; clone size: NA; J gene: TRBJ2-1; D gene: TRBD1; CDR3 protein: CASSLGPGQVANEQFF; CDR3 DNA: TGCGCCAGCAGCTTGGGTCCCGGACAGGTTGCCAATGAGCAGTTCTTC
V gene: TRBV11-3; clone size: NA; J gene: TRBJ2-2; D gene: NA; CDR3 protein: CASSFSRSVANTGELFF; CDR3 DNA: TGTGCCAGCAGCTTCTCGAGGAGCGTCGCGAACACCGGGGAGCTGTTTTTT
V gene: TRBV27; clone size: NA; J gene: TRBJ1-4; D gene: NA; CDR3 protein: CASRRTSVATNEKLFF; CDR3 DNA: TGTGCCAGCAGGAGGACATCTGTCGCAACTAATGAAAAACTGTTTTTT
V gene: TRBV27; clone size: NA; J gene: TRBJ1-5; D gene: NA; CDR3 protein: CASSPLWGALGNQPQHF; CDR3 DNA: TGTGCCAGCAGTCCCCTTTGGGGGGCTTTGGGCAATCAGCCCCAGCATTTT
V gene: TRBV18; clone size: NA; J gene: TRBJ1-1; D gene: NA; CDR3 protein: CASSPPQGRSQKEGRNTEAFF; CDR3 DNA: TGTGCCAGCTCACCACCGCAGGGAAGGAGCCAGAAGGAGGGTAGGAACACTGAAGCTTTCTTT
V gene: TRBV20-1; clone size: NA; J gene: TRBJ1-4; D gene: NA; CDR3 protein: CSWRINEKLFF; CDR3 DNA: TGCAGTTGGAGGATTAATGAAAAACTGTTTTTT
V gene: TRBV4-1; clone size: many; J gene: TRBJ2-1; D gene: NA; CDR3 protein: CASSQVRAHEQFF; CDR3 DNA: TGCGCCAGCAGCCAAGTTCGGGCCCATGAGCAGTTCTTC
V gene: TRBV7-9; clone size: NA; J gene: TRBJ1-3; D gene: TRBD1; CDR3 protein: CASSLGTVSRNTIYF; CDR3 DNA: TGTGCCAGCAGCCTAGGGACAGTTAGTCGAAACACCATATATTTT
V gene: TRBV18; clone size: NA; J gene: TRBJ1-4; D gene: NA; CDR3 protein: CASSPGHATNEKLFF; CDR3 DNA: TGTGCCAGCTCACCGGGCCACGCAACTAATGAAAAACTGTTTTTT
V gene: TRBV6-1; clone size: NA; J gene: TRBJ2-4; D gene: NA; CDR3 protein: CASTERVNIQYF; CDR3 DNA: TGTGCCAGCACCGAGAGGGTAAACATTCAGTACTTC
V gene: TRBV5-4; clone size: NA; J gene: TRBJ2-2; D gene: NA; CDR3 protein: CASSLWGQMVGELFF; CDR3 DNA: TGTGCCAGCAGCTTGTGGGGACAAATGGTCGGGGAGCTGTTTTTT
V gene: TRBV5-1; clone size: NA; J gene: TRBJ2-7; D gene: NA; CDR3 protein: CASSPVGPPYEQYF; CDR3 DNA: TGCGCCAGCAGCCCGGTGGGACCCCCCTACGAGCAGTACTTC
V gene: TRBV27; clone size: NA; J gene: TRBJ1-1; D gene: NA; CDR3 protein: CASSLRGIGTEAFF; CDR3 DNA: TGTGCCAGCAGTTTACGGGGTATTGGCACTGAAGCTTTCTTT
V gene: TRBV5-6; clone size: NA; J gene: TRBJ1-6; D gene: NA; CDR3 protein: CASSVGGGGSPLHF; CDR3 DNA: TGTGCCAGCAGCGTTGGGGGTGGAGGTTCACCCCTCCACTTT
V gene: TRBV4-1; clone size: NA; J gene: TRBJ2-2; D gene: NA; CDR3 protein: CASSFQEGTGELFF; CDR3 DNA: TGCGCCAGCAGTTTTCAGGAGGGAACCGGGGAGCTGTTTTTT
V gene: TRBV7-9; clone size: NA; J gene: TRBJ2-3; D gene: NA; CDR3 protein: CASSSATPDTQYF; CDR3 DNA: TGTGCCAGCAGCTCTGCTACGCCAGATACGCAGTATTTT
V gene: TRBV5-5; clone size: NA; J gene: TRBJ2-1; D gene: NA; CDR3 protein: CASSSIFGRGNNEQFF; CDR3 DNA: TGTGCCAGCAGCTCCATTTTTGGCCGGGGCAACAATGAGCAGTTCTTC
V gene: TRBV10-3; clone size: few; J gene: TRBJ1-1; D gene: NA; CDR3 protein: CATQEGVAEAFF; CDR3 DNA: TGTGCCACCCAGGAAGGGGTCGCTGAAGCTTTCTTT
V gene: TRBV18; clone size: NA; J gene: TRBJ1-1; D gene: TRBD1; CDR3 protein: CASSSQGYDTEAFF; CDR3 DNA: TGTGCCAGCTCATCACAGGGGTATGACACTGAAGCTTTCTTT
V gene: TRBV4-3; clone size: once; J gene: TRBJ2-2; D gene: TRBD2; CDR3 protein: CASSHQDPLAGEDTGELFF; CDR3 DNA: TGCGCCAGCAGCCATCAAGACCCACTAGCGGGAGAAGACACCGGGGAGCTGTTTTTT
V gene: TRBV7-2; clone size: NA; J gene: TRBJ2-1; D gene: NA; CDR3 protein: CASSPEGRDFLYNEQFF; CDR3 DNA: TGTGCCAGCAGCCCCGAGGGGCGGGACTTCCTCTACAATGAGCAGTTCTTC
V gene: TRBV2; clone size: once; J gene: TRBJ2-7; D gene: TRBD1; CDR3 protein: CASRGQGAYEQYF; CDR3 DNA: TGTGCCAGCAGGGGACAGGGGGCTTACGAGCAGTACTTC
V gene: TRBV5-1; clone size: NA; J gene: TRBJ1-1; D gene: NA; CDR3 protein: CASSAYRAQGTEAFF; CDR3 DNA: TGCGCCAGCAGCGCCTACAGGGCGCAAGGCACTGAAGCTTTCTTT
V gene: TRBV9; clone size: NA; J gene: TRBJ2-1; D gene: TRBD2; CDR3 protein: CASSEGLAGTNEQFF; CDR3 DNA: TGTGCCAGCAGCGAGGGACTAGCGGGAACCAATGAGCAGTTCTTC
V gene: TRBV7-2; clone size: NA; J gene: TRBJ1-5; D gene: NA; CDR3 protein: CASSLNTQEPQHF; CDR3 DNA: TGTGCCAGCAGCTTAAACACACAAGAGCCCCAGCATTTT
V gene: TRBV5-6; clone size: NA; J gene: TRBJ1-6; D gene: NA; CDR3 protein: CASSPFFSYNSPLHF; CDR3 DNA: TGTGCCAGCAGCCCTTTTTTCTCCTATAATTCACCCCTCCACTTT
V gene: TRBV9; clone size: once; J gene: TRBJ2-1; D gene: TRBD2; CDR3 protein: CASSRGRSGGYFSSYNEQFF; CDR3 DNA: TGTGCCAGCAGCCGAGGGCGTAGCGGGGGATACTTTAGCTCCTACAATGAGCAGTTCTTC
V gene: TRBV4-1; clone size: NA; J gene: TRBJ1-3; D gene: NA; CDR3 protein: CASSQVGAFGGNTIYF; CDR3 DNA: TGCGCCAGCAGCCAAGTGGGGGCTTTCGGTGGAAACACCATATATTTT
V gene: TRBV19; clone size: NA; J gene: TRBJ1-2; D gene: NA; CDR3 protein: CASSIDPRIINYGYTF; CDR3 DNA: TGTGCCAGTAGTATCGATCCCCGGATCATTAACTATGGCTACACCTTC
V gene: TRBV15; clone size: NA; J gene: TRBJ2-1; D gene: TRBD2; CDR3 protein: CATSRFAGDEQFF; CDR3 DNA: TGTGCCACCAGCAGGTTTGCGGGGGATGAGCAGTTCTTC
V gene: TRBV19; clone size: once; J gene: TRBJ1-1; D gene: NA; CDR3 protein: CASRTGGTEAFF; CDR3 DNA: TGTGCCAGTAGGACAGGAGGCACTGAAGCTTTCTTT
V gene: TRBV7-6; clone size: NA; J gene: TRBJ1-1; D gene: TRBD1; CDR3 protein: CASSLGTGAMNTEAFF; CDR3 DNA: TGTGCCAGCAGCCTTGGGACAGGGGCGATGAACACTGAAGCTTTCTTT
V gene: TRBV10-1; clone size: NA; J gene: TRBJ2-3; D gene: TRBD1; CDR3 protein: CASSEWDRGTATQYF; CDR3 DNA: TGCGCCAGCAGTGAGTGGGACAGGGGCACGGCTACGCAGTATTTT
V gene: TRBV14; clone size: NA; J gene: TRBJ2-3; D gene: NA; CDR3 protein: CASSSRTFNGLDTQYF; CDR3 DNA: TGTGCCAGCAGCTCCAGGACATTCAACGGACTAGATACGCAGTATTTT
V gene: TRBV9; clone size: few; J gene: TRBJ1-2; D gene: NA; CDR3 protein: CASSVLGAGIYGYTF; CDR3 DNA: TGTGCCAGCAGCGTACTCGGGGCAGGGATCTATGGCTACACCTTC
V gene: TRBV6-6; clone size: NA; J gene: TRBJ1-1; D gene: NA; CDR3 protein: CASRYLNTEAFF; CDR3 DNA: TGTGCCAGCAGGTATTTAAACACTGAAGCTTTCTTT